This entry lists 7 T cell receptor beta chains sequenced from one sample in a study of blood T cell repertoires in COVID-19. Data came from immunoSEQ multiplex PCR; TCRdb stores just in-frame clones and leaves some out. Here the sample spans roughly 180,000 clones, 86% being singletons. Material for sequencing was peripheral blood. The receptors stem from a man aged 18 to 30 with acute or convalescent COVID-19.

The chain combines TRBV20-1 with TRBJ2-1; D gene unclear. The CDR3 totals 15 residues. Germline CDR1 DFQATT, CDR2 SNEGSKA (reference sequence). V shed 3 bases and J shed 0 bases, with 12 bases lying between them. The CDR3 here is CSASPRLSSYNEQFF. Here the CDR3 DNA reads TGCAGTGCTAGTCCCAGACTGAGCTCCTACAATGAGCAGTTCTTC.

This clone was observed a handful of times. The rearrangement joins TRBV4-1 to TRBJ1-3; D perhaps matches TRBD1 (5 bases). Germline V gene data show CDR1 as MGHRA and CDR2 as YSYEKL. Between the trimmed V and J ends, which lost 0 bases and 0 bases, there was a span of 9 bases. CDR3 length: 16 residues. The CDR3 sequence is CASSQDPGDSGNTIYF. CDR3 nucleotides: TGCGCCAGCAGCCAAGATCCGGGGGACTCTGGAAACACCATATATTTT.

V and J are TRBV2 and TRBJ1-1; no firm D call. Germline values: CDR1 SNHLY, CDR2 FYNNEI. Trimming took off 6 bases at V and 0 bases at J, with 14 bases between the two ends. This CDR3 contains 15 residues. The CDR3: CASSGILTLNTEAFF. The CDR3 DNA follows: TGTGCCAGCAGCGGCATACTAACCTTGAACACTGAAGCTTTCTTT.

For this clone: This sample also contains other DNA sequences that code for the same CDR3. The V gene is TRBV18, the J gene TRBJ2-5; no reliable D call. CDR1 and CDR2 from the germline V gene are KGHSH and LQKENI. The CDR3 is 14 residues long. V lost 0 bases and J 2 bases, leaving 7 bases between the germline ends. CDR3 protein: CASSPPGRQETQYF. The CDR3 region has the DNA TGTGCCAGCTCACCACCGGGCCGGCAAGAGACCCAGTACTTC.

This clone came up once. The V and J genes are TRBV24-1 and TRBJ2-5; TRBD1 matches at 8 bases. This CDR3 has 16 residues. After removal of 2 bases from V and 0 bases from J, the junction contained 4 bases not matched to a gene. Germline V CDR1 and CDR2: KGHDR, SFDVKD. The CDR3 protein is CATSDSNRGYQETQYF. The CDR3 DNA reads TGTGCCACCAGTGATTCGAACAGGGGGTACCAAGAGACCCAGTACTTC.

The CDR3, as DNA: TGTGCCAGCAGTGAGCCAGAGACAGGGGATTTGAACACTGAAGCTTTCTTT. This codes for CASSEPETGDLNTEAFF. The chain recombines TRBV2 with TRBJ1-1; TRBD1 aligns across 8 bases. The CDR3 contains 17 residues. Trimming cost V 3 bases and J 0 bases; bases outside gene matches: 9. Germline-derived CDR1 and CDR2 are SNHLY and FYNNEI. Variable domain in full (rest from reference TRBV2 and TRBJ1-1): EPEVTQTPSHQVTQMGQEVILRCVPISNHLYFYWYRQILGQKVEFLVSFYNNEISEKSEIFDDQFSVERPDGSNFTLKIRSTKLEDSAMYFCASSEPETGDLNTEAFFGQGTRLTVV.

The rearrangement joins TRBV18 to TRBJ1-5; D may be TRBD1 (6 bases). CDR3 length: 15 amino acids. V was cut by 6 bases and J by 1 base, with 13 bases left in between. Germline assignment: CDR1 KGHSH and CDR2 LQKENI. As DNA, the CDR3 is TGTGCCAGCTCGACGGACAGCTTAAGCAATCAGCCCCAGCATTTT. It specifies CASSTDSLSNQPQHF.